The clone carrying this T cell receptor beta chain was seen only once. The antigen is not known. Sequencing used immunoSEQ multiplex PCR; TCRdb keeps in-frame clones, though not all of them. The sample has 75,000 to 100,000 clones; 90% to 95% are singletons. This specimen comes from a study of T cell responses to AZD1222 COVID-19 vaccine. Overall study results and limits: Females made up more of the donors, who were largely white British, and clonal diversity may have come out too low.

The source is an adult who received the AZD1222 COVID-19 vaccine. The material was peripheral blood, obtained 28 days after the second AZD1222 dose.

The CDR3 spells CASSPRDTYYEQYF. The CDR3 bases are TGTGCCAGCTCACCCCGGGACACCTACTACGAGCAGTACTTC. The chain combines TRBV18 with TRBJ2-7; the D gene is possibly TRBD1 (6 bases). The CDR3 extends over 14 amino acids. Per the germline V gene, CDR1 is KGHSH and CDR2 is LQKENI. V was cut by 3 bases and J by 3 bases, with 12 bases left in between.